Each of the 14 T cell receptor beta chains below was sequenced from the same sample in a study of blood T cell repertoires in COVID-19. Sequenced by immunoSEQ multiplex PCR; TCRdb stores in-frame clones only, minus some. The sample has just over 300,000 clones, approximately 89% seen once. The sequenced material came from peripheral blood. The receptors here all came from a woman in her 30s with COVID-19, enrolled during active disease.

For the CDR3, the DNA is TGTGCCAGCAGCTTATTCGGACAGTCCTACGAGCAGTACTTC. This sequence encodes CASSLFGQSYEQYF. The J gene is TRBJ2-7, the V gene TRBV7-8; TRBD1 might be the D (6 bases). The germline V gene has CDR1 SGHVS and CDR2 FQNEAQ. The V and J ends lost 2 bases and 1 base respectively, with 9 bases between them. The CDR3 is 14 amino acids.

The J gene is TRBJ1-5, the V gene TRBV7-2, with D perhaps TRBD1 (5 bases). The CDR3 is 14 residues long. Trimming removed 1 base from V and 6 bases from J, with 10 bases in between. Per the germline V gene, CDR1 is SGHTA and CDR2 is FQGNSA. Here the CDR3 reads CASSLGGVRQPQHF. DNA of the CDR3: TGTGCCAGCAGCTTAGGGGGGGTACGTCAGCCCCAGCATTTT.

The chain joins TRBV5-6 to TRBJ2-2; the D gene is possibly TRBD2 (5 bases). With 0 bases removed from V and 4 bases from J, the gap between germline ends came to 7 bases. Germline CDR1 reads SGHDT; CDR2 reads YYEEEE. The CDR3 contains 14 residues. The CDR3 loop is CASSLGGSTGELFF. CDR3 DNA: TGTGCCAGCAGCTTGGGAGGGAGCACCGGGGAGCTGTTTTTT.

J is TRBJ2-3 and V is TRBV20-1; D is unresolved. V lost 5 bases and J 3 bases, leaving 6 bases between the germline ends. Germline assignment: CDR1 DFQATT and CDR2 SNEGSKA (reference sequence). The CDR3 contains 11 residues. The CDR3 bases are TGCAGTGCTGTTATGACAGATACGCAGTATTTT. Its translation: CSAVMTDTQYF.

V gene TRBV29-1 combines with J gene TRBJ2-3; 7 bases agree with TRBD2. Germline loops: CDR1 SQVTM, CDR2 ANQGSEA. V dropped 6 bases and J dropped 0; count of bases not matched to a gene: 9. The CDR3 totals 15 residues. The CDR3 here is CSVLGAGTSTDTQYF. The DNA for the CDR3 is TGCAGCGTCCTTGGAGCGGGGACCAGCACAGATACGCAGTATTTT.

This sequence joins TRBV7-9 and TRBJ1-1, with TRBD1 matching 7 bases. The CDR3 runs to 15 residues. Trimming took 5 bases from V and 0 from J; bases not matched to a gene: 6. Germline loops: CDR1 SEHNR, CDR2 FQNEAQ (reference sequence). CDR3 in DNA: TGTGCCAGCAGCCCAACGACAGGGTTGAACACTGAAGCTTTCTTT. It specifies CASSPTTGLNTEAFF.

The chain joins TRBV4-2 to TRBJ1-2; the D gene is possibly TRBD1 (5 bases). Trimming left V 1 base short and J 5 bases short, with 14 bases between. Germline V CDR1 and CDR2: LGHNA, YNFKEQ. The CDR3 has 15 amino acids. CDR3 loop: CASSQVSLTEYGYTF. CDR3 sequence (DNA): TGTGCCAGCAGCCAAGTTTCACTGACAGAATATGGCTACACCTTC.

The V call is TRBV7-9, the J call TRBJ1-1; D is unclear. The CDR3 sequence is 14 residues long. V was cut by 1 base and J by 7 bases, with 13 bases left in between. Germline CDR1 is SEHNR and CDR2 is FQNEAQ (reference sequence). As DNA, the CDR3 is TGTGCCAGCAGCTTAGGTCCGCGCGGTGATGAAGCTTTCTTT. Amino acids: CASSLGPRGDEAFF. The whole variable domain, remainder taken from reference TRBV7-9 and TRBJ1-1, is DTGVSQNPRHKITKRGQNVTFRCDPISEHNRLYWYRQTLGQGPEFLTYFQNEAQLEKSRLLSDRFSAERPKGSFSTLEIQRTEQGDSAMYLCASSLGPRGDEAFFGQGTRLTVV.

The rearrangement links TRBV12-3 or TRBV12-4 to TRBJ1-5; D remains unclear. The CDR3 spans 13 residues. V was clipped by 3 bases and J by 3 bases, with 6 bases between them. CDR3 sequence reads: CASSLLANQPQHF. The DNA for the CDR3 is TGTGCCAGCAGTTTGTTGGCCAATCAGCCCCAGCATTTT.

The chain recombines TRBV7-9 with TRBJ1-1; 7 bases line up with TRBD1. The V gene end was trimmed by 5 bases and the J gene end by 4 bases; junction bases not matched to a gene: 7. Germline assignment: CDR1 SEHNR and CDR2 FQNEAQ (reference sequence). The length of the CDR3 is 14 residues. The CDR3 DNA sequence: TGTGCCAGCAGCCCTAGACCAGGGGGCACTGAAGCTTTCTTT. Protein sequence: CASSPRPGGTEAFF. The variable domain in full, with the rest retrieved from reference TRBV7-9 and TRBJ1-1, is DTGVSQNPRHKITKRGQNVTFRCDPISEHNRLYWYRQTLGQGPEFLTYFQNEAQLEKSRLLSDRFSAERPKGSFSTLEIQRTEQGDSAMYLCASSPRPGGTEAFFGQGTRLTVV.

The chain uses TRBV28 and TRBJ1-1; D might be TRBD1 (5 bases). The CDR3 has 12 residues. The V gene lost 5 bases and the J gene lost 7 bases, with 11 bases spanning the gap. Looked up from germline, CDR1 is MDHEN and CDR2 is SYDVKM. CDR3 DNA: TGTGCCAGCAGTCCCCGGGACTTTGAAGCTTTCTTT. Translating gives CASSPRDFEAFF.

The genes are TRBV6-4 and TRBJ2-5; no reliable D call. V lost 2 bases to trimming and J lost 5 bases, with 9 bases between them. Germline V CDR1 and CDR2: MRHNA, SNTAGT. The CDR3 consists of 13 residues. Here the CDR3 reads CASSDVEHETQYF. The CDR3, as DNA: TGTGCCAGCAGTGACGTTGAGCACGAGACCCAGTACTTC.

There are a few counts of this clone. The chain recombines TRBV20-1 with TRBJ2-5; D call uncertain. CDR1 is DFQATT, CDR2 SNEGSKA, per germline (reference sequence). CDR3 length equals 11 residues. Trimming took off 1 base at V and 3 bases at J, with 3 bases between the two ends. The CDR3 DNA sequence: TGCAGTGCTAGAGCCAAAGAGACCCAGTACTTC. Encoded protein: CSARAKETQYF.

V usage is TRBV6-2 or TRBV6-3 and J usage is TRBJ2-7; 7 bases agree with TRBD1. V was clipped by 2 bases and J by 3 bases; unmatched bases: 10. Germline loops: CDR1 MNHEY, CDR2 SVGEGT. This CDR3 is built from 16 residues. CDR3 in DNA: TGTGCCAGCAGTTACCCCGAAGGGGGCCGAATCTACGAGCAGTACTTC. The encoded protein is CASSYPEGGRIYEQYF.